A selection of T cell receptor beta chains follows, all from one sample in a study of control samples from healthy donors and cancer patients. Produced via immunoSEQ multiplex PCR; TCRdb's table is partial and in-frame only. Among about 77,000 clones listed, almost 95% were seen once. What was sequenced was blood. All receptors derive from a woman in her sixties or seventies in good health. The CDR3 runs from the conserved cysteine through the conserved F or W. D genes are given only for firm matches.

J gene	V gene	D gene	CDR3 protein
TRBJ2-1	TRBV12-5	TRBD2	CASGLTLAGGPITYNEQFF
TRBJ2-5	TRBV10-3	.	CAISELQETQYF
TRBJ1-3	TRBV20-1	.	CSASDFSGNTIYF
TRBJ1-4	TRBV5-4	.	CASSLGSETNEKLFF
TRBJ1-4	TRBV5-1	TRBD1	CASSLGDRINEKLFF
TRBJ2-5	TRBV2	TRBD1	CASRDRGHQETQYF
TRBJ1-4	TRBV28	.	CASSFLRGGREKLFF
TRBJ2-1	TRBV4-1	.	CASSQDPSGGAHTYNEQFF
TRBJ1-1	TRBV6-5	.	CASNRGGNTEAFF
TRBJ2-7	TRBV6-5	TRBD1	CASSYSTGGIYEQYF
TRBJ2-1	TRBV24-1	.	CATSDSPMYNEQFF
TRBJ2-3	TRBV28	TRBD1	CASSNRGLTDTQYF
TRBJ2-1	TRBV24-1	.	CATSLRRNGAYNEQFF
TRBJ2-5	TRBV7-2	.	CASSRPGETQYF
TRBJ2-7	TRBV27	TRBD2	CASSSILASGSYEQYF
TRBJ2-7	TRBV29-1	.	CSVEIVGYEQYF
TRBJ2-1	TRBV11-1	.	CASSLAQGSGNEQFF
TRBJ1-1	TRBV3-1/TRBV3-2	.	CASSQPPNTEAFF
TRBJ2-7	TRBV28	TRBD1	CASIPGGSSYEQYF
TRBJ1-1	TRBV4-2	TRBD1	CASSRTTGRNTEAFF
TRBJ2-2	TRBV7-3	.	CASSLGGANTGELFF
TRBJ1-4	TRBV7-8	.	CASSLARPHGVATNEKLFF
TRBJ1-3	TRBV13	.	CASSLTGSGNTIYF
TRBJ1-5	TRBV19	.	CASRSLVRGQPQHF
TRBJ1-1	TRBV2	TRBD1	CASSTTGGEMNTEAFF
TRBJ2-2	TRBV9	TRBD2	CASSVADGWASGRPGELFF